This T cell receptor beta chain was observed in a study of neurological immune-mediated disorders. This clonotype was found many times. CDR1 is SGDLS, CDR2 YYNGEE, per germline. V was pared by 3 bases and J by 6 bases, with 0 bases of the junction left unmatched. The CDR3 loop spans 11 amino acids. TCRdb itself ran the 5' RACE reads through MiXCR, one entry per CDR3 protein. The sample contains about 50,000 distinct CDR3 sequences, 10% of which appear only once. Sequencing was done on a sample of PBMCs. The TCR originated in a middle-aged woman with HTLV-1-associated myelopathy (HAM/TSP). The chain joins TRBV9 to TRBJ2-7; 7 bases map to TRBD1. CDR3 DNA sequence: TGTGCCAGCAGCGGGACAGGCGAGCAGTACTTC. Amino acid sequence: CASSGTGEQYF.